The T cell receptor beta chain under discussion was sequenced for a study of cytomegalovirus exposure and HLA in healthy donors. As for the study in general: Drawn from HLA-typed donors, 80 million to 100 million unique TCRs were held in an early data release.

Both 60 Vbeta primers and 13 Jbeta primers went into the PCR. In the original processing: In a later analysis, around 12 million of some 80 million unique beta chains occurred in at least two donors. Only in-frame clones appear in the TCRdb table, and some are missing; sequencing was by immunoSEQ multiplex PCR. That table supplies the V and J calls and clone size; D and trimming were determined from the DNA. The sample contains roughly 120,000 clones, 60% to 85% of which appear only once. At collection, donors were nominally healthy, but unrecorded immune exposures were probable. The length of the CDR3 is 14 residues. From germline, CDR1 is MNHEY and CDR2 SMNVEV (reference sequence). Trimming pared 4 bases from V and 4 bases from J, leaving 11 bases between. Regarding the study as a whole: The authors later found most CMV-associated TCR beta chains appeared HLA-restricted.

In the case of this clone: Antigen unknown. Within the sample, other DNA sequences also encode this same CDR3.

The receptor was isolated from a human donor in good health. The V gene is TRBV27, the J gene TRBJ1-5; TRBD1 might be the D (6 bases). The specimen was PBMCs. The CDR3 sequence: CASSSTTGNQPQHF. CDR3 in DNA: TGTGCCAGCAGTTCGACGACAGGTAATCAGCCCCAGCATTTT.